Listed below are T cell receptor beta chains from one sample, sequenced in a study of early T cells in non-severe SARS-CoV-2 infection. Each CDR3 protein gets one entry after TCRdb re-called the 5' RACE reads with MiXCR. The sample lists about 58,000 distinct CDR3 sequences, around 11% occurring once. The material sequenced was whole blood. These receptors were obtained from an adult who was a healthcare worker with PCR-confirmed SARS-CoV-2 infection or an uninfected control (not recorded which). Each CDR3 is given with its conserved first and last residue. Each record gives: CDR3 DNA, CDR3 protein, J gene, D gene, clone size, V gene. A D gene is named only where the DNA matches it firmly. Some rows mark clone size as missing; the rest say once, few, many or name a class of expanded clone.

CDR3nt: TGTGCCAGCAGCGGGAGCGGGAAAGAGACCCAGTACTTC
CDR3aa: CASSGSGKETQYF
j_gene: TRBJ2-5
d_gene: TRBD2
abundance: .
v_gene: TRBV3-1

CDR3nt: TGTGCCAGCAGTCCTAGCGGGCTGCCCTACGAGCAGTACTTC
CDR3aa: CASSPSGLPYEQYF
j_gene: TRBJ2-7
d_gene: TRBD2
abundance: few
v_gene: TRBV6-5

CDR3nt: TGTGCCAGCAGTGAAGCCGCCGGGACTGTGTACGAGCAGTACTTC
CDR3aa: CASSEAAGTVYEQYF
j_gene: TRBJ2-7
d_gene: .
abundance: .
v_gene: TRBV6-1

CDR3nt: TGTGCCAGCAGTAGCACCGGGACAGGAGATCAGCCCCAGCATTTT
CDR3aa: CASSSTGTGDQPQHF
j_gene: TRBJ1-5
d_gene: TRBD1
abundance: many
v_gene: TRBV7-9

CDR3nt: TGTGCCAGCAGCCAGGACACGAACACTGAAGCTTTCTTT
CDR3aa: CASSQDTNTEAFF
j_gene: TRBJ1-1
d_gene: .
abundance: many
v_gene: TRBV14

CDR3nt: TGCAGTGCTAGAGGGGATGGGGGAGGACTAGCGGTCACCTACGAGCAGTACTTC
CDR3aa: CSARGDGGGLAVTYEQYF
j_gene: TRBJ2-7
d_gene: TRBD2
abundance: .
v_gene: TRBV20-1

CDR3nt: TGTGCCAGCAGTCCACTCCGGGACCGACCCTACAATGAGCAGTTCTTC
CDR3aa: CASSPLRDRPYNEQFF
j_gene: TRBJ2-1
d_gene: .
abundance: few
v_gene: TRBV6-2/TRBV6-3

CDR3nt: TGCGCCAGCAGCCTCCGAGGGGCTAGCGGGTCTCAAGAGACCCAGTACTTC
CDR3aa: CASSLRGASGSQETQYF
j_gene: TRBJ2-5
d_gene: TRBD2
abundance: few
v_gene: TRBV4-1

CDR3nt: TGTGCCAGCAGCCCCTTGGGGGACGTAGGCAATGAGCAGTTCTTC
CDR3aa: CASSPLGDVGNEQFF
j_gene: TRBJ2-1
d_gene: .
abundance: many
v_gene: TRBV11-1

CDR3nt: TGTGCCAGCTCATGGACAGGAGCCACCTGGAATGAGCAGTTCTTC
CDR3aa: CASSWTGATWNEQFF
j_gene: TRBJ2-1
d_gene: TRBD1
abundance: .
v_gene: TRBV18